This TCR beta chain came from a study of Ad26.COV2.S vaccination and SARS-CoV-2 variants. Overall study context: Into the muscle, Ad26.COV2.S was dosed once or twice, 56 days apart.

Per the germline V gene, CDR1 is SEHNR and CDR2 is FQNEAQ (reference sequence). V was pared by 5 bases and J by 8 bases, with 6 bases of the junction left unmatched. The CDR3 runs 15 residues. On this clone: The antigen remains undetermined.

The treatment: some 20 received Ad26.COV2.S at low or high dose, single or two shots; five or six received placebo; per-sample allocation not given. It was on day 63 after the first vaccine or placebo injection that samples were taken. The vaccine antigen was prefusion-stabilized Wuhan SARS-CoV-2 spike. Study-level points and caveats: After vaccination, substantial breadth of spike-specific CD8+ and CD4+ responses was reported. Similar non-spike TCR breadth was seen in vaccine and placebo recipients.

Clones were read by immunoSEQ multiplex PCR, and TCRdb kept only the in-frame ones, dropping some. The sample has about 440,000 clones; about 90% are singletons. The clonotype comes from a person between 18 and 59 years old who received the Ad26.COV2.S COVID-19 vaccine or a placebo. Sequenced material: peripheral blood, taken in a trial of Ad26.COV2.S vaccine versus placebo. The chain links TRBV7-9 to TRBJ2-1, with 13 bases aligning to TRBD2. DNA of the CDR3: TGTGCCAGCAGCCCAAGGACTAGCGGGAGTCATGAGCAGTTCTTC. It translates to CASSPRTSGSHEQFF.